The 2 T cell receptor beta chains below all came from one sample that was sequenced in a study of T cells after somatic rescue of genetic block. The method was immunoSEQ multiplex PCR; TCRdb's version includes in-frame clones alone and lacks a portion of them. The table records 110,000 or so clones, around nine tenths of them present only once. Sequencing was performed on peripheral blood mononuclear cells (PBMCs). These receptors all stem from a woman younger than 30.

The V and J genes are TRBV9 and TRBJ1-2, with 10 bases matching TRBD1. J gave up 6 bases and V 4 bases, and 6 bases lay outside the gene matches. CDR3 size: 14 residues. Per the germline V gene, CDR1 is SGDLS and CDR2 is YYNGEE. The CDR3, as DNA: TGTGCCAGCAGCTCTCGGGACAGGGGTCATGGCTACACCTTC. Translating gives CASSSRDRGHGYTF. Full variable domain (rest looked up from reference TRBV9 and TRBJ1-2): DSGVTQTPKHLITATGQRVTLRCSPRSGDLSVYWYQQSLDQGLQFLIQYYNGEERAKGNILERFSAQQFPDLHSELNLSSLELGDSALYFCASSSRDRGHGYTFGSGTRLTVV.

This chain connects TRBV7-2 to TRBJ1-2, with TRBD1 as a possible D gene (6 bases). The CDR3 is 14 amino acids. The germline gives CDR1 SGHTA, CDR2 FQGNSA. Trimming removed 5 bases from V and 8 bases from J, with 18 bases in between. The CDR3 nucleotides are TGTGCCAGCAGCATTGCGAAAGGGGGGAAGGGCTACACCTTC. Residues: CASSIAKGGKGYTF. Filled out from reference TRBV7-2 and TRBJ1-2, the complete variable domain reads GAGVSQSPSNKVTEKGKDVELRCDPISGHTALYWYRQSLGQGLEFLIYFQGNSAPDKSGLPSDRFSAERTGGSVSTLTIQRTQQEDSAVYLCASSIAKGGKGYTFGSGTRLTVV.